These 24 T cell receptor beta chains share one sample of origin, sequenced in a study of response to subunit inactivated influenza vaccine. TCRdb itself ran the RT-PCR reads through MiXCR, one entry per CDR3 protein. The table has around 850,000 distinct CDR3 sequences, around 18% seen once; the top ten hold 11%. Sample: PBMCs from blood, taken 4 to 6 days after vaccination. The receptors come from a man aged 50 or older who received an inactivated influenza vaccine.

V and J are TRBV5-1 and TRBJ2-2; 8 bases agree with TRBD2. Germline V gene data show CDR1 as SGHRS and CDR2 as YFSETQ. The CDR3 totals 15 residues. V lost 2 bases to trimming and J lost 3 bases; unmatched junction nucleotides: 3. The CDR3 sequence: CASSFSGGDTGELFF. CDR3 nucleotide sequence: TGCGCCAGCAGCTTCAGCGGGGGAGACACCGGGGAGCTGTTTTTT.

This clonotype has more than one count but fewer than ten. The rearrangement joins TRBV28 to TRBJ2-2; D is unclear. This CDR3 contains 11 residues. Trimming pared 11 bases from V and 8 bases from J, leaving 12 bases between. Per germline, CDR1 MDHEN and CDR2 SYDVKM. The CDR3 region is CAVAFQGELFF. Here the CDR3 DNA reads TGTGCCGTAGCTTTTCAGGGGGAGCTGTTTTTT. The entire variable domain, with the rest obtained from reference TRBV28 and TRBJ2-2, is as follows: DVKVTQSSRYLVKRTGEKVFLECVQDMDHENMFWYRQDPGLGLRLIYFSYDVKMKEKGDIPEGYSVSREKKERFSLILESASTNQTSMYLCAVAFQGELFFGEGSRLTVL.

Many counts were recorded for this clonotype. This chain uses TRBV4-3 with TRBJ1-5; the D gene is possibly TRBD1 (6 bases). V lost 1 base to trimming and J lost 0 bases, with 16 bases between them. Germline V gives CDR1 LGHNA, CDR2 YSLEER. The CDR3 is made up of 18 amino acids. CDR3 region: CASSQGTQGPYSNQPQHF. CDR3 in DNA: TGCGCCAGCAGCCAAGGGACCCAGGGGCCCTATAGCAATCAGCCCCAGCATTTT.

This clonotype was detected a few times. This chain connects TRBV4-1 to TRBJ2-3; D not resolved. The CDR3 is 16 residues long. The V end lost 6 bases, the J end lost 2 bases, and 18 bases lay between the germline ends. Germline CDR1 MGHRA, CDR2 YSYEKL. CDR3 DNA sequence: TGCGCCAGCAGTCTTACGCAAGCTCACCCCACAGATACGCAGTATTTT. Protein product: CASSLTQAHPTDTQYF.

V gene TRBV7-9 combines with J gene TRBJ2-7; tentatively, D is TRBD1 (6 bases). The CDR3 spans 13 residues. CDR1 SEHNR and CDR2 FQNEAQ come from the germline V gene (reference sequence). Deletions cut 4 bases from V and 2 bases from J, with 9 bases between. CDR3 protein: CASSSWTAYEQYF. The DNA for the CDR3 is TGTGCCAGCAGCTCGTGGACAGCCTACGAGCAGTACTTC.

This clonotype was recorded a few times. V usage is TRBV7-2 and J usage is TRBJ2-3; D tentatively reads TRBD1 or TRBD2 (5 bases each). Germline V gene lookup returns CDR1 SGHTA and CDR2 FQGNSA. V shed 1 base and J shed 0 bases, with 11 bases lying between them. CDR3 size: 16 residues. The CDR3 sequence is CASSLGGTDSTDTQYF. The CDR3 nucleotides read TGTGCCAGCAGCTTAGGAGGGACGGACAGCACAGATACGCAGTATTTT.

There are a few counts of this clonotype. The CDR3 region has the DNA TGCGCCAGCGAGAAAGGACAGAGCACAGATACGCAGTATTTT. Its translation: CASEKGQSTDTQYF. V is TRBV5-1 and J is TRBJ2-3, with D perhaps matching TRBD1 (6 bases). The germline V and J ends were trimmed by 7 bases and 0 bases, with 12 bases remaining between them. The CDR3 runs 14 residues. Germline CDR1 and CDR2: SGHRS and YFSETQ.

In its sample, this clonotype was seen a few times. This chain links TRBV6-5 with TRBJ1-1, with D possibly TRBD1 on 5 matching bases. CDR1 MNHEY and CDR2 SVGAGI come from the germline V gene. Deletions cut 4 bases from V and 0 bases from J, with 15 bases between. This CDR3 contains 16 residues. The CDR3 spells CASSFGTTGVNTEAFF. CDR3 DNA sequence: TGTGCCAGCAGTTTCGGGACGACTGGGGTGAACACTGAAGCTTTCTTT.

This clonotype was recorded many times. The CDR3 DNA sequence: TGCGCCAGCAGCTTAGAGGGCCGGAACACTGAAGCTTTCTTT. Translated: CASSLEGRNTEAFF. The chain combines TRBV5-1 with TRBJ1-1; the D is unclear. Trimming pared 2 bases from V and 1 base from J, leaving 9 bases between. Germline assignment: CDR1 SGHRS and CDR2 YFSETQ. The CDR3 is made up of 14 amino acids.

The rearrangement joins TRBV29-1 to TRBJ1-1; no reliable D call. There are 13 residues in the CDR3. Trimming removed 4 bases at V and 4 bases at J, with 13 bases between. Germline loops: CDR1 SQVTM, CDR2 ANQGSEA. For the CDR3, the DNA is TGCAGCGTTGGGCGGGTTAGCGGCACTGAAGCTTTCTTT. Protein: CSVGRVSGTEAFF.

This clonotype was seen a handful of times. This chain connects TRBV7-9 to TRBJ1-3, with 7 bases lining up with TRBD1. The CDR3 runs 17 residues. The trim removed 0 bases at V and 0 bases at J, leaving 5 bases unmatched. CDR1 is SEHNR, CDR2 FQNEAQ, per germline (reference sequence). CDR3 sequence reads: CASSLADRLFSGNTIYF. The CDR3 DNA is TGTGCCAGCAGCTTAGCGGACAGGCTCTTCTCTGGAAACACCATATATTTT.

The chain recombines TRBV15 with TRBJ2-5, with D perhaps TRBD1 (5 bases). Trimming took 2 bases from V and 5 from J, leaving 15 bases between them. Germline values: CDR1 LNHNV, CDR2 YYDKDF (reference sequence). The CDR3 loop spans 15 amino acids. The chain's CDR3 is CATSRNPAGKETQYF. DNA of the CDR3: TGTGCCACCAGCAGAAATCCGGCAGGGAAGGAGACCCAGTACTTC.

This clonotype has just one count. Mismatch with germline at one junction end may stem from a read error. CDR3 nucleotide sequence: TGCAGCTTGGACGGGGGGTTCTTC. Encoded protein: CSLDGGFF. V is TRBV29-1 and J is TRBJ2-5, with 7 bases matching TRBD2. Germline lookup yields CDR1 SQVTM and CDR2 ANQGSEA. CDR3 length: 8 residues.

V and J are TRBV7-6 and TRBJ2-3; a possible D gene is TRBD2 (6 bases). V lost 0 bases and J lost 8, with 12 bases in between. This CDR3 spans 14 amino acids. The germline V gene encodes CDR1 SGHVS and CDR2 FNYEAQ. CDR3 sequence reads: CASSLAGVEGTQYF. CDR3 nucleotide sequence: TGTGCCAGCAGCTTAGCAGGCGTGGAGGGTACGCAGTATTTT.

V gene TRBV5-1 combines with J gene TRBJ1-5; TRBD1 aligns across 9 bases. Germline loops: CDR1 SGHRS, CDR2 YFSETQ. CDR3 length equals 15 residues. Trimming at V came to 0 bases and at J to 6 bases, leaving 4 bases not matched to a gene. The CDR3: CASSLDGTGFQPQHF. Written as DNA, the CDR3 is TGCGCCAGCAGCTTGGATGGGACAGGGTTTCAGCCCCAGCATTTT.

This chain uses TRBV3-1 with TRBJ2-5, with D possibly TRBD1 on 6 matching bases. The V gene lost 2 bases and the J gene lost 3 bases, with 13 bases spanning the gap. CDR3 length equals 15 residues. Germline assignment: CDR1 LGHDT and CDR2 YNNKEL (reference sequence). The CDR3 DNA reads TGTGCCAGCAGCCAAAGGCGGACAGAAAAAGAGACCCAGTACTTC. Amino acid sequence: CASSQRRTEKETQYF.

This clonotype turned up a few times. The junction and the germline gene differ at one end; a read error may be behind it. The CDR3 protein is CATSREGFSERQHF. The CDR3 nucleotides are TGTGCCACCAGCAGAGAAGGATTTAGTGAGAGGCAGCACTTC. V usage is TRBV15 and J usage is TRBJ2-7; D is unclear. This CDR3 region has 14 residues. Germline loops: CDR1 LNHNV, CDR2 YYDKDF (reference sequence).

The genes are TRBV12-3 or TRBV12-4 and TRBJ1-5; D is unresolved. The V end lost 2 bases, the J end lost 8 bases, and 7 bases lay between the germline ends. This CDR3 has 12 amino acids. The CDR3 DNA follows: TGTGCCAGCAGTTTAATCAGCAAGCCCCAGCATTTT. It codes for CASSLISKPQHF.

Ten or more counts support this clonotype. The chain carries TRBV7-2 and TRBJ2-3, with a weak D call TRBD2 (5 bases). V lost 6 bases to trimming and J lost 6 bases, with 10 bases between them. Per germline, CDR1 SGHTA and CDR2 FQGNSA. The CDR3 sequence is 12 residues long. CDR3 region: CASSSGGDTQYF. The CDR3 DNA sequence: TGTGCCAGCAGTTCAGGCGGGGATACGCAGTATTTT.

In this sample, this clonotype turned up many times. The CDR3 here is CSGTTGTDTQYF. The CDR3 region has the DNA TGCAGCGGGACGACAGGGACCGATACGCAGTATTTT. The rearrangement joins TRBV29-1 to TRBJ2-3; TRBD1 matches at 7 bases. After removal of 7 bases from V and 6 bases from J, the junction contained 7 bases not matched to a gene. The CDR3 sequence is 12 residues long. Looked up from germline, CDR1 is SQVTM and CDR2 is ANQGSEA.

In its sample, this clonotype was seen a few times. DNA of the CDR3: TGTGCCATCAGCACTAGCGGGAGTGCGTACGAGCAGTACTTC. It codes for CAISTSGSAYEQYF. The chain carries TRBV10-3 and TRBJ2-7; the match to TRBD2 covers 11 bases. V trimming: 6 bases; J trimming: 4 bases; junction bases outside the gene matches: 5. The germline V gene has CDR1 ENHRY and CDR2 SYGVKD. CDR3 length: 14 residues.

This clonotype was observed at least ten times. The chain employs TRBV20-1 and TRBJ2-7; D possibly corresponds to TRBD2 (5 bases). Trimming removed 4 bases from V and 1 base from J, with 14 bases in between. The CDR3 is made up of 14 amino acids. The germline V gene has CDR1 DFQATT and CDR2 SNEGSKA (reference sequence). Here the CDR3 reads CSATPTWESYEQYF. The CDR3 DNA is TGCAGTGCTACTCCCACCTGGGAGTCCTACGAGCAGTACTTC.

This clonotype has just a few counts. This rearrangement joins TRBV10-3 to TRBJ2-5, with D unresolved. The V end was cut by 3 bases, the J end by 5 bases, with 10 bases between. Germline lookup yields CDR1 ENHRY and CDR2 SYGVKD. CDR3 length: 13 amino acids. This chain's CDR3 is CAISEPARETQYF. CDR3 sequence (DNA): TGTGCCATCAGTGAACCGGCCCGGGAGACCCAGTACTTC.

V gene TRBV3-1 combines with J gene TRBJ2-7, with no clear D. V was shortened by 5 bases and J by 0 bases, with 8 bases between the two germline ends. Per the germline V gene, CDR1 is LGHDT and CDR2 is YNNKEL (reference sequence). CDR3 length: 13 amino acids. CDR3 amino acids: CASSATSSYEQYF. In DNA form, the CDR3 reads TGTGCCAGCAGCGCTACTTCCTCCTACGAGCAGTACTTC.